This T cell receptor (beta chain) comes out of a study of blood T cell repertoires in COVID-19. Study-wide context: The samples span acute and convalescent COVID-19 from the United States, Italy and Spain. Sample material is recorded as cDNA or gDNA derived from T cells, B-cell-depleted T cells, or PBMCs.

Original handling: Researchers report that nucleated cell counts were estimated from reference gene primer amplification. The data were produced by immunoSEQ multiplex PCR, yet TCRdb's version contains in-frame clones alone and is incomplete. V, J and clone size were drawn from that table, and D and trimming were deduced from the DNA. The table lists some 220,000 clones, around 80% of them singletons. V was cut by 5 bases and J by 0 bases, with 8 bases left in between. In germline, CDR1 is SNHLY, CDR2 FYNNEI. The CDR3 length is 15 residues. The gene calls are TRBV2 and TRBJ1-6, with D uncertain. This TCR was sampled from a human donor in a cohort sampled during active COVID-19. Sequenced input: peripheral blood. Written as DNA, the CDR3 is TGTGCCAGCAGTACTGAGAGCTCCTATAATTCACCCCTCCACTTT. Translating gives CASSTESSYNSPLHF. Using reference TRBV2 and TRBJ1-6 for the parts outside the CDR3, the full variable domain is EPEVTQTPSHQVTQMGQEVILRCVPISNHLYFYWYRQILGQKVEFLVSFYNNEISEKSEIFDDQFSVERPDGSNFTLKIRSTKLEDSAMYFCASSTESSYNSPLHFGNGTRLTVT.